These 5 T cell receptor beta chains originate from one sample sequenced in a study of T-cell reconstitution after alpha-beta-depleted transplantation in children. Unique molecular identifiers were used to barcode this TCRbeta library. TCRdb used MiXCR to reprocess the PCR reads, holding one entry per CDR3 protein. Among 700,000 or so distinct CDR3 sequences listed, under 15% were seen once. This material consisted of PBMCs, taken before TCRalphabeta/CD19-depleted stem cell transplant. The receptor set was obtained from a girl between 2 and 10 years old with congenital amegakaryocytic thrombocytopenia, due to receive a stem cell transplant.

The sample holds many counts of this clonotype. The chain combines TRBV20-1 with TRBJ2-7; D perhaps matches TRBD1 (7 bases). Deletions cut 5 bases from V and 7 bases from J, with 18 bases between. The CDR3 totals 13 residues. Germline V gene lookup returns CDR1 DFQATT and CDR2 SNEGSKA (reference sequence). The CDR3 nucleotides are TGCAGTGCTGTGAGACTGCCAGGGGGGGAGCAGTACTTC. Protein: CSAVRLPGGEQYF.

The J gene is TRBJ1-1, the V gene TRBV7-6; TRBD1 might be the D (5 bases). V lost 1 base to trimming and J lost 5 bases, with 14 bases between them. CDR3 length: 15 amino acids. Germline CDR1 is SGHVS and CDR2 is FNYEAQ. The CDR3 protein is CASSLVGDGRTEAFF. CDR3 coding DNA: TGTGCCAGCAGCTTAGTTGGGGACGGCAGAACTGAAGCTTTCTTT.

V is TRBV11-1 and J is TRBJ2-1, with TRBD2 identical over 9 bases. V gave up 0 bases and J gave up 0 bases; unmatched junction bases: 15. The CDR3 has 21 amino acids. The V gene's germline CDR1 is SGHAT and CDR2 FQDESV (reference sequence). The CDR3 bases are TGTGCCAGCAGCTTAGCCCCCCTAGCGGGGCACAACCCAAGCTCCTACAATGAGCAGTTCTTC. It codes for CASSLAPLAGHNPSSYNEQFF.

This chain connects TRBV20-1 to TRBJ2-7, with TRBD2 matching over 7 bases. The germline gives CDR1 DFQATT, CDR2 SNEGSKA (reference sequence). This CDR3 is built from 15 residues. Unmatched junction bases numbered 8, after V lost 3 bases and J lost 0 bases. CDR3 DNA sequence: TGCAGTGCTAGTGGGGAGGGACTAATCTCCTACGAGCAGTACTTC. Amino acids: CSASGEGLISYEQYF.

There are many counts of this clonotype. The chain links TRBV29-1 to TRBJ2-1; either TRBD1 or TRBD2 may fit D (7 bases each). CDR3 size: 16 residues. Germline V gene sequence: CDR1 SQVTM, CDR2 ANQGSEA. The ends were cut back, 3 bases at V and 3 bases at J, with 18 bases in the middle. As DNA, the CDR3 is TGCAGCGTTGATCCGTCGGGGAGGGGGCTCTACAATGAGCAGTTCTTC. Translated, it gives CSVDPSGRGLYNEQFF.